One and the same sample provided the 25 T cell receptor beta chains below, sequenced in a study of shared T cell receptors in the human thymus. Clones were sequenced by immunoSEQ multiplex PCR, and TCRdb holds only the in-frame ones, with some missing. The sample lists hundreds of thousands of clones; 78% were seen once. These same records also appear under a second study, on human thymus T cells.

Sequences were obtained from thymocytes. All receptors come from a boy under three years old with a congenital heart defect.

The chain joins TRBV14 to TRBJ2-1, with no clear D. V lost 2 bases, J lost 10 bases, and 24 bases lay in between. There are 17 residues in the CDR3. CDR1 is SGHDN and CDR2 is FVKESK in the germline V gene. The DNA for the CDR3 is TGTGCCAGCAGCCAACCGCCGAGGTCACCATCTCGCGACGAGCAGTTCTTC. Translation gives CASSQPPRSPSRDEQFF.

The chain recombines TRBV11-3 with TRBJ1-4; D ambiguous. CDR1 and CDR2 from the germline V gene are SGHNT and YENEEA. The CDR3 has 15 residues. V was cut by 1 base and J by 0 bases, with 6 bases left in between. CDR3: CASSLVAATNEKLFF. For the CDR3, the DNA is TGTGCCAGCAGCTTAGTGGCGGCAACTAATGAAAAACTGTTTTTT.

The rearrangement uses TRBV29-1 and TRBJ2-1; 7 nucleotides agree with TRBD1. The CDR3 consists of 11 residues. V was clipped by 4 bases and J by 12 bases; unmatched bases: 6. The V gene's germline CDR1 is SQVTM and CDR2 ANQGSEA. This CDR3 is CSVAGQKGQFF. The CDR3 coding sequence is TGCAGCGTTGCGGGACAGAAAGGGCAGTTCTTC.

The V gene is TRBV15, the J gene TRBJ2-7, with 7 nucleotides matching TRBD2. The CDR3 length is 16 residues. Germline CDR1 LNHNV, CDR2 YYDKDF (reference sequence). The V gene end was trimmed by 0 bases and the J gene end by 3 bases; junction bases not matched to a gene: 8. The CDR3 spells CATSRDGRGQGYEQYF. The CDR3 bases are TGTGCCACCAGCAGAGATGGGAGGGGTCAAGGCTACGAGCAGTACTTC.

The chain uses TRBV15 and TRBJ2-7; possibly TRBD2 for D (5 bases). This CDR3 region has 16 residues. Trimming took off 0 bases at V and 6 bases at J, with 18 bases between the two ends. CDR1 is LNHNV, CDR2 YYDKDF, per germline (reference sequence). The CDR3 reads CATSRDPEGAVAEQYF. Written as DNA, the CDR3 is TGTGCCACCAGCAGAGATCCGGAAGGAGCGGTTGCCGAGCAGTACTTC.

This clone was recorded once. The chain couples TRBV7-6 to TRBJ1-2, with D perhaps TRBD1 (6 bases). Trimming shortened V by 3 bases and J by 10 bases, and 15 bases separated the two germline ends. Germline CDR1 SGHVS, CDR2 FNYEAQ. The CDR3 length is 13 residues. The CDR3 spells CASSFRTDVPYTF. As DNA, the CDR3 is TGTGCCAGCAGCTTTCGGACAGACGTTCCCTACACCTTC.

This chain joins TRBV27 and TRBJ1-1; a weak D match, TRBD1 (6 bases). The CDR3 is 14 residues long. The germline CDR1 and CDR2 sequences are MNHEY and SMNVEV (reference sequence). V was shortened by 7 bases and J by 3 bases, with 15 bases between the two germline ends. CDR3 in DNA: TGTGCCAGCACCGCCCAGGGGTGGGACACTGAAGCTTTCTTT. Translating it yields CASTAQGWDTEAFF.

The V call is TRBV15, the J call TRBJ2-1; D perhaps matches TRBD2 (6 bases). Per the germline V gene, CDR1 is LNHNV and CDR2 is YYDKDF (reference sequence). The CDR3 is 19 residues long. Trimming took off 5 bases at V and 9 bases at J, with 32 bases between the two ends. CDR3 DNA: TGTGCCACCAGCCCACCTAGGTCCAGGCTAGCGCCCGTGCCCCGTGAGCAGTTCTTC. Amino acids: CATSPPRSRLAPVPREQFF.

The J gene is TRBJ2-6, the V gene TRBV10-2; possible D gene TRBD2, 5 bases. CDR3 size: 18 residues. V dropped 6 bases and J dropped 2 bases, with 20 bases sitting between them. Germline assignment: CDR1 WSHSY and CDR2 SAAADI. CDR3 amino acids: CASSAALANGTGANVLTF. DNA of the CDR3: TGCGCCAGCAGCGCCGCCCTAGCAAATGGAACTGGGGCCAACGTCCTGACTTTC.

The chain couples TRBV18 to TRBJ2-5; weak D call: TRBD1 (7 bases). V was pared by 0 bases and J by 1 base, with 18 bases between. There are 18 residues in the CDR3. Germline V CDR1 and CDR2: KGHSH, LQKENI. Here the CDR3 reads CASSPPRGAAELQETQYF. CDR3 in DNA: TGTGCCAGCTCACCACCCAGGGGGGCAGCGGAGCTCCAAGAGACCCAGTACTTC.

CDR3 DNA: TGTGCCAGCTCACCACCGACAGGGCCCGAGGACTCCTACAATGAGCAGTTCTTC. As protein: CASSPPTGPEDSYNEQFF. V and J are TRBV18 and TRBJ2-1; the match to TRBD1 covers 7 bases. V trimming: 0 bases; J trimming: 0 bases; junction bases outside the gene matches: 8. The CDR3 is 18 amino acids. Germline assignment: CDR1 KGHSH and CDR2 LQKENI.

The J gene is TRBJ2-7, the V gene TRBV30; 8 nucleotides align to TRBD2. This CDR3 region has 15 residues. CDR1 is GTSNPN, CDR2 SVGIG, per germline (reference sequence). V was clipped by 2 bases and J by 0 bases; unmatched bases: 6. The CDR3: CAWSTAGTSSYEQYF. CDR3 nucleotides: TGTGCCTGGAGTACAGCCGGGACTAGCTCCTACGAGCAGTACTTC.

The chain carries TRBV12-5 and TRBJ1-3; D unclear. V gave up 2 bases and J gave up 0 bases, with 11 bases separating them. Germline V CDR1 and CDR2: LGHNT, FRNRAP. The CDR3 sequence is 16 residues long. The CDR3 protein is CASGLHSLTSGNTIYF. CDR3 sequence (DNA): TGTGCTAGTGGTTTGCACAGCCTTACCTCTGGAAACACCATATATTTT.

This chain connects TRBV14 to TRBJ2-5, with 8 bases matching TRBD1. V shed 1 base, J shed 2 bases, and the junction held 0 bases outside the gene matches. The germline gives CDR1 SGHDN, CDR2 FVKESK. The CDR3 totals 14 residues. CDR3 in amino acids: CASSQGDRQETQYF. The CDR3 DNA follows: TGTGCCAGCAGCCAAGGGGACAGGCAAGAGACCCAGTACTTC. Using reference TRBV14 and TRBJ2-5 for the parts outside the CDR3, the full variable domain is EAGVTQFPSHSVIEKGQTVTLRCDPISGHDNLYWYRRVMGKEIKFLLHFVKESKQDESGMPNNRFLAERTGGTYSTLKVQPAELEDSGVYFCASSQGDRQETQYFGPGTRLLVL.

V usage is TRBV28 and J usage is TRBJ2-3, with D tentatively TRBD1 (6 bases). Per the germline V gene, CDR1 is MDHEN and CDR2 is SYDVKM. The CDR3 extends over 20 amino acids. The ends were cut back, 5 bases at V and 0 bases at J, with 27 bases in the middle. The chain's CDR3 is CASSDLDRSRGGPSTDTQYF. The CDR3 DNA follows: TGTGCCAGCAGTGATCTAGACAGGTCACGCGGCGGGCCTAGCACAGATACGCAGTATTTT. Together with reference TRBV28 and TRBJ2-3, the CDR3 gives the full variable domain: DVKVTQSSRYLVKRTGEKVFLECVQDMDHENMFWYRQDPGLGLRLIYFSYDVKMKEKGDIPEGYSVSREKKERFSLILESASTNQTSMYLCASSDLDRSRGGPSTDTQYFGPGTRLTVL.

The V call is TRBV27, the J call TRBJ2-3, with D tentatively TRBD2 (5 bases). This CDR3 contains 16 residues. Trimming pared 5 bases from V and 4 bases from J, leaving 19 bases between. Germline CDR1 is MNHEY and CDR2 is SMNVEV (reference sequence). CDR3: CASSPPRPSNADTQYF. The CDR3 nucleotides are TGTGCCAGCAGTCCACCCCGTCCTAGCAACGCAGATACGCAGTATTTT.

This clone was seen a handful of times. V usage is TRBV4-3 and J usage is TRBJ2-4; perhaps TRBD2 as D (5 bases). Germline CDR1 LGHNA, CDR2 YSLEER. The CDR3 extends over 18 amino acids. V lost 0 bases, J lost 0 bases, and 15 bases lay in between. The CDR3 bases are TGCGCCAGCAGCCAAGATTTGAGGGTAGAAGGAGCCAAAAACATTCAGTACTTC. Its protein product is CASSQDLRVEGAKNIQYF.

This chain uses TRBV11-3 with TRBJ2-1, with TRBD2 matching over 12 bases. The germline gives CDR1 SGHNT, CDR2 YENEEA. Trimming removed 5 bases from V and 7 bases from J; junction bases left unmatched: 3. This CDR3 has 14 amino acids. The CDR3 loop reads CASSPGTSGNEQFF. The CDR3 coding sequence is TGTGCCAGCAGCCCCGGGACTAGCGGGAATGAGCAGTTCTTC. Full variable domain (remainder filled in from reference TRBV11-3 and TRBJ2-1): EAGVVQSPRYKIIEKKQPVAFWCNPISGHNTLYWYLQNLGQGPELLIRYENEEAVDDSQLPKDRFSAERLKGVDSTLKIQPAELGDSAVYLCASSPGTSGNEQFFGPGTRLTVL.

The J gene is TRBJ2-1, the V gene TRBV7-2; the match to TRBD2 covers 8 bases. CDR1 SGHTA and CDR2 FQGNSA come from the germline V gene. The J segment lost 1 base and the V segment lost 5 bases, leaving 7 bases of the junction unmatched. This CDR3 contains 16 residues. CDR3 in DNA: TGTGCCAGCAGCGGACGACTAGCGCGTTCCTACAATGAGCAGTTCTTC. Amino acids: CASSGRLARSYNEQFF.

The V gene is TRBV19, the J gene TRBJ2-2, with 8 bases matching TRBD1. Germline V gene lookup returns CDR1 LNHDA and CDR2 SQIVND (reference sequence). Germline trimming cut 5 bases from V and 3 bases from J; bases unmatched to any gene: 11. The CDR3 loop spans 17 amino acids. CDR3 coding DNA: TGTGCCAGTAGTTCGCCCCGGGGGACAGGATACACCGGGGAGCTGTTTTTT. Protein product: CASSSPRGTGYTGELFF.

V usage is TRBV19 and J usage is TRBJ2-3; tentative D call: TRBD2 (7 bases). CDR1 LNHDA and CDR2 SQIVND come from the germline V gene (reference sequence). The CDR3 consists of 16 residues. V lost 7 bases to trimming and J lost 4 bases, with 21 bases between them. The CDR3 loop reads CASNKQGGRGPDTQYF. CDR3 nucleotide sequence: TGTGCCAGTAATAAACAGGGAGGGAGAGGACCAGATACGCAGTATTTT.

This clone was seen only a few times. The chain uses TRBV6-5 and TRBJ1-3; a possible D gene is TRBD1 (6 bases). Between the trimmed V and J ends, which lost 2 bases and 1 base, there was a span of 9 bases. Germline V CDR1 and CDR2: MNHEY, SVGAGI. The CDR3 has 15 residues. CDR3 residues: CASSYPGDSGNTIYF. The CDR3 nucleotides read TGTGCCAGCAGTTACCCAGGGGATTCTGGAAACACCATATATTTT.

The chain is built from TRBV5-1 and TRBJ2-7, with D possibly being TRBD2 (6 bases). Germline-derived CDR1 and CDR2 are SGHRS and YFSETQ. This CDR3 is 15 amino acids long. The V and J ends lost 0 bases and 5 bases respectively, with 15 bases between them. The CDR3 DNA follows: TGCGCCAGCAGCTTGGGGACTCATCGCGGGGACGAGCAGTACTTC. It codes for CASSLGTHRGDEQYF.

The chain has TRBV28 and TRBJ1-5; weak D call: TRBD1 (6 bases). Germline-derived CDR1 and CDR2 are MDHEN and SYDVKM. The CDR3 length is 15 residues. The V and J ends lost 6 bases and 4 bases respectively, with 16 bases between them. CDR3 sequence reads: CASSKPGTLNQPQHF. CDR3 sequence (DNA): TGTGCCAGCAGCAAACCCGGGACACTTAATCAGCCCCAGCATTTT.

CDR3 nucleotide sequence: TGTGCCAGCAGCTACAGGGATCAGCCCCAGCATTTT. Its translation: CASSYRDQPQHF. The rearrangement joins TRBV7-9 to TRBJ1-5; weak D call: TRBD1 (6 bases). The V gene lost 4 bases and the J gene lost 5 bases, with 6 bases spanning the gap. Germline V gene lookup returns CDR1 SEHNR and CDR2 FQNEAQ (reference sequence). This CDR3 comprises 12 residues.